These 15 T cell receptor beta chains were sequenced from one sample in a study of cytomegalovirus exposure and HLA in healthy donors. Primers for the PCR totalled 60 Vbeta and 13 Jbeta. Assay used: immunoSEQ multiplex PCR; TCRdb lists only in-frame clones, some missing. The sample includes 130,000 to 150,000 clones, approximately 82% of them seen just once. Sequencing was done on a sample of PBMCs. All receptors come from a woman aged 60-75 years in good health and CMV-seropositive.

This chain joins TRBV5-1 and TRBJ2-7, with 12 positions matching TRBD2. This CDR3 spans 15 amino acids. Germline-derived CDR1 and CDR2 are SGHRS and YFSETQ. V shed 3 bases and J 6 bases; nucleotides not matched to a gene: 7. The CDR3 DNA follows: TGCGCCAGCAGCTCCTCACTAGCGGGAGGTTTCGAGCAGTACTTC. This sequence encodes CASSSSLAGGFEQYF.

J is TRBJ2-7 and V is TRBV6-5; 8 nucleotides match TRBD1. The CDR3 is 15 residues long. CDR1 MNHEY and CDR2 SVGAGI come from the germline V gene. V gave up 2 bases and J gave up 0 bases; unmatched junction bases: 3. In DNA, the CDR3 is TGTGCCAGCAGTTACGGACAGGGTGGCTCCTACGAGCAGTACTTC. As protein: CASSYGQGGSYEQYF.

The table lists this clone with a count of one. This chain links TRBV7-4 with TRBJ2-1; 10 bases are shared with TRBD1. V lost 6 bases, J lost 3 bases, and 14 bases stayed unmatched. Germline assignment: CDR1 SGHVT and CDR2 SQSDAQ. This CDR3 comprises 18 residues. CDR3 region: CASSWTGGRGAIYNEQFF. DNA of the CDR3: TGTGCCAGCAGTTGGACAGGGGGGAGAGGGGCCATCTACAATGAGCAGTTCTTC. Filled out from reference TRBV7-4 and TRBJ2-1, the complete variable domain reads GAGVSQSPRYKVAKRGRDVALRCDSISGHVTLYWYRQTLGQGSEVLTYSQSDAQRDKSGRPSGRFSAERPERSVSTLKIQRTEQGDSAVYLCASSWTGGRGAIYNEQFFGPGTRLTVL.

The V call is TRBV6-4, the J call TRBJ2-3; D might be TRBD2 (6 bases). CDR1 and CDR2 from the germline V gene are MRHNA and SNTAGT. This CDR3 spans 15 amino acids. The V end was cut by 9 bases, the J end by 0 bases, with 16 bases between. Written as DNA, the CDR3 is TGTGCCAGTTCTCTTAACGGGGGAAGCACAGATACGCAGTATTTT. Translating it yields CASSLNGGSTDTQYF.

This chain joins TRBV10-3 and TRBJ1-3, with D hard to call. Germline values: CDR1 ENHRY, CDR2 SYGVKD. V was pared by 3 bases and J by 0 bases, with 6 bases between. The CDR3 extends over 14 amino acids. CDR3: CAISEQNSGNTIYF. As DNA, the CDR3 is TGTGCCATCAGTGAACAGAACTCTGGAAACACCATATATTTT.

This clone was counted a single time. The chain has TRBV2 and TRBJ2-7, with 8 bases lining up with TRBD1. The germline CDR1 and CDR2 sequences are SNHLY and FYNNEI. The CDR3 spans 13 residues. Trimming at V came to 11 bases and at J to 4 bases, leaving 10 bases not matched to a gene. The CDR3 loop reads CASLEDRVYEQYF. CDR3 DNA sequence: TGTGCCTCTTTAGAGGACAGGGTGTACGAGCAGTACTTC.

This clone has more than one count but fewer than ten. The chain couples TRBV5-5 to TRBJ1-3, with 10 bases matching TRBD1. Germline V gene lookup returns CDR1 SGHKS and CDR2 YYEKEE (reference sequence). The CDR3 covers 16 residues. V gave up 2 bases and J gave up 2 bases; unmatched junction bases: 4. CDR3 coding DNA: TGTGCCAGCAGCTTTCGAGGACAGGGGGCTGGAAACACCATATATTTT. Encoded protein: CASSFRGQGAGNTIYF.

This rearrangement joins TRBV7-9 to TRBJ2-5; the match to TRBD1 covers 7 bases. V dropped 6 bases and J dropped 3; count of bases not matched to a gene: 10. Germline-derived CDR1 and CDR2 are SEHNR and FQNEAQ (reference sequence). The CDR3 sequence is 15 residues long. CDR3: CASSPTGPAEETQYF. As DNA, the CDR3 is TGTGCCAGCAGTCCGACAGGGCCAGCAGAAGAGACCCAGTACTTC.

The chain combines TRBV28 with TRBJ1-1; TRBD1 agrees at 8 bases. The length of the CDR3 is 13 residues. Trimming at V came to 3 bases and at J to 11 bases, leaving 8 bases not matched to a gene. Germline assignment: CDR1 MDHEN and CDR2 SYDVKM. CDR3: CASSFYLTGVAFF. The CDR3 bases are TGTGCCAGCAGTTTCTACCTGACAGGGGTCGCTTTCTTT.

The chain joins TRBV18 to TRBJ2-7; D unclear. Germline CDR1 KGHSH, CDR2 LQKENI. The V and J ends lost 5 bases and 3 bases respectively, with 11 bases between them. The CDR3 runs 13 residues. The CDR3 coding sequence is TGTGCCAGCTCAACGGGTTCCTACTACGAGCAGTACTTC. This gives the protein CASSTGSYYEQYF. The whole variable domain, filled in from reference TRBV18 and TRBJ2-7, reads NAGVMQNPRHLVRRRGQEARLRCSPMKGHSHVYWYRQLPEEGLKFMVYLQKENIIDESGMPKERFSAEFPKEGPSILRIQQVVRGDSAAYFCASSTGSYYEQYFGPGTRLTVT.

The chain is built from TRBV7-9 and TRBJ2-2; D uncertain. Germline values: CDR1 SEHNR, CDR2 FQNEAQ (reference sequence). The CDR3 loop spans 13 amino acids. Trimming cost V 2 bases and J 4 bases, with 5 bases left between them. The CDR3: CASSLIATGELFF. CDR3 nucleotides: TGTGCCAGCAGCTTAATAGCCACCGGGGAGCTGTTTTTT.

The chain is built from TRBV5-1 and TRBJ2-1; 10 positions agree with TRBD2. CDR1 is SGHRS and CDR2 is YFSETQ in the germline V gene. After removal of 2 bases from V and 0 bases from J, the junction contained 2 bases not matched to a gene. The CDR3 is 16 residues long. For the CDR3, the DNA is TGCGCCAGCAGCTTCCCTAGCGGGAGCTCCTACAATGAGCAGTTCTTC. Translating it yields CASSFPSGSSYNEQFF.

The chain joins TRBV4-3 to TRBJ2-7; tentative D call: TRBD1 (6 bases). The CDR3 length is 18 residues. The germline V gene has CDR1 LGHNA and CDR2 YSLEER. V was shortened by 2 bases and J by 1 base, with 21 bases between the two germline ends. CDR3 in DNA: TGCGCCAGCAGCCAAACCGCTTTTGTGACAGGCCAGTCCTACGAGCAGTACTTC. It translates to CASSQTAFVTGQSYEQYF.

V gene TRBV5-1 combines with J gene TRBJ2-1, with 7 bases fitting TRBD2. With V trimmed by 0 bases and J by 4 bases, 4 bases remained unmatched. CDR1 and CDR2 from the germline V gene are SGHRS and YFSETQ. The CDR3 is 15 amino acids. CDR3 in amino acids: CASSLEGGSYNEQFF. CDR3 sequence (DNA): TGCGCCAGCAGCTTGGAAGGCGGGAGTTACAATGAGCAGTTCTTC. Supplemented by reference TRBV5-1 and TRBJ2-1, the full variable domain reads KAGVTQTPRYLIKTRGQQVTLSCSPISGHRSVSWYQQTPGQGLQFLFEYFSETQRNKGNFPGRFSGRQFSNSRSEMNVSTLELGDSALYLCASSLEGGSYNEQFFGPGTRLTVL.

This clone was seen only a few times. J is TRBJ1-5 and V is TRBV7-9; 8 bases are a match to TRBD1. V shed 6 bases, J shed 6 bases, and the junction held 13 bases outside the gene matches. The CDR3 is 16 residues long. Germline V gene lookup returns CDR1 SEHNR and CDR2 FQNEAQ (reference sequence). Written as DNA, the CDR3 is TGTGCCAGCAGTTATGGCGACAGGGGATATAGTCAGCCCCAGCATTTT. Protein: CASSYGDRGYSQPQHF.